This record looks at one T cell receptor (beta chain) sequence and its context. The protocol was immunoSEQ multiplex PCR, while the TCRdb copy is restricted to in-frame clones and leaves out a portion. Of approximately 240,000 clones listed, around 90% are singletons. These data originate in a study of blood T cell repertoires in COVID-19. About the study: Both acute and convalescent COVID-19 samples were obtained from the United States, Italy and Spain. Nucleic acid was either cDNA or gDNA, and it came from T cells, B-cell-depleted T cells, or PBMCs.

V lost 5 bases and J lost 4, with 24 bases in between. From germline, CDR1 is SEHNR and CDR2 FQNEAQ (reference sequence). The CDR3 is 18 amino acids. This receptor was obtained from a woman younger than 30 who had recovered from COVID-19. Sequenced material: peripheral blood. The rearrangement joins TRBV7-9 to TRBJ2-1; TRBD2 is a possible D gene (6 bases). CDR3 coding DNA: TGTGCCAGCAGCCTCGTGGGGGGAGCCCCGAGGGTTTACAATGAGCAGTTCTTC. It codes for CASSLVGGAPRVYNEQFF.